The clone carrying this TCR beta chain was seen just once. Its antigen is undetermined. The same CDR3 arises from other DNA sequences in this sample as well. This sample stems from a study of shared clonotypes between healthy human individuals. Study summary: CD4 naive and CD4 memory each took three plates per donor, while CD8 naive took two and CD8 memory one.

Regarding the study as a whole: Sequencing of the sorted subsets was shown by rarefaction to be incomplete despite large depth.

This CDR3 spans 15 amino acids. Trimming took 0 bases from V and 1 from J, leaving 10 bases between them. The germline gives CDR1 SGHDN, CDR2 FVKESK. TCRdb's table, derived via immunoSEQ multiplex PCR, lists solely in-frame clones and lacks some. Of about 2.4 million clones listed, roughly 93% were seen once; the top ten hold 0.35% to 0.45%. The chain is built from TRBV14 and TRBJ2-7; D not certain. Input material: naive CD4+ T cells from PBMCs. Subset here: CD45RA+ positively selected. The sequence was collected from a man aged 18 to 35 in good health. Some clones in this sample may be carry-over from other donors' samples. This chain's CDR3 is CASSQDSARSYEQYF. DNA for the CDR3: TGTGCCAGCAGCCAAGATTCTGCCAGGTCCTACGAGCAGTACTTC.